These 28 T cell receptor beta chains were all obtained from the same sample, sequenced in a study of Graves' ophthalmopathy and Graves' hyperthyroidism. RNA transcripts were the source from which TCR beta CDR3 regions were amplified. HTBI-primed first-round RT-PCR preceded second-round multiplex PCR. One entry per CDR3 protein, called by TCRdb with MiXCR from the multiplex PCR reads. The data contain around 1,200,000 distinct CDR3 sequences, about 36% of them seen just once; the ten biggest clones take up approximately 12%. The specimen sequenced was peripheral blood or thyroid tissue (not recorded which). The receptors here all came from an adult man with Graves' hyperthyroidism.

The rearrangement joins TRBV7-9 to TRBJ1-5, with D hard to call. Deletions cut 7 bases from V and 11 bases from J, with 21 bases between. This CDR3 spans 14 amino acids. CDR1 is SEHNR, CDR2 FQNEAQ, per germline (reference sequence). The CDR3 loop reads CASTLSGRQETQHF. The DNA for the CDR3 is TGTGCCAGCACCCTCAGCGGCCGACAAGAGACCCAGCATTTT. Based on the CDR3 plus reference TRBV7-9 and TRBJ1-5, the full variable domain is DTGVSQNPRHKITKRGQNVTFRCDPISEHNRLYWYRQTLGQGPEFLTYFQNEAQLEKSRLLSDRFSAERPKGSFSTLEIQRTEQGDSAMYLCASTLSGRQETQHFGDGTRLSIL.

This clonotype was detected many times. This chain links TRBV7-8 with TRBJ1-5; 7 positions match TRBD1. With V trimmed by 7 bases and J by 4 bases, 13 bases remained unmatched. CDR3 length: 16 amino acids. In germline, CDR1 is SGHVS, CDR2 FQNEAQ. Here the CDR3 reads CASNNFGTALNQPQHF. The CDR3 nucleotides read TGTGCCAGCAACAATTTCGGGACAGCTCTAAATCAGCCCCAGCATTTT.

At least ten counts were recorded for this clonotype. V gene TRBV7-9 combines with J gene TRBJ1-2; the match to TRBD1 covers 7 bases. The V gene's germline CDR1 is SEHNR and CDR2 FQNEAQ (reference sequence). The ends lost 7 bases at V and 4 bases at J; junction bases unmatched: 12. The CDR3 extends over 15 amino acids. In DNA form, the CDR3 reads TGTGCCAGCACCTCACCTACAGGGGTCCCCTATGGCTACACCTTC. This translates into CASTSPTGVPYGYTF.

This clonotype has just one count. V and J are TRBV7-8 and TRBJ1-6, with 8 bases matching TRBD1. The trim removed 5 bases at V and 7 bases at J, leaving 7 bases unmatched. CDR1 is SGHVS, CDR2 FQNEAQ, per germline. The CDR3 spans 15 residues. The DNA of the CDR3 is TGTGCCAGCAGCCCCACGGGACAGGACAATTCACCCCTCCACTTT. Encoded protein: CASSPTGQDNSPLHF.

The chain combines TRBV4-3 with TRBJ2-6; 7 bases are shared with TRBD2. The CDR3 length is 18 residues. J gave up 0 bases and V 1 base, and 6 bases lay outside the gene matches. Germline lookup yields CDR1 LGHNA and CDR2 YSLEER. The CDR3 region is CASSQGWAGDSGANVLTF. In DNA form, the CDR3 reads TGCGCCAGCAGCCAAGGTTGGGCGGGAGACTCTGGGGCCAACGTCCTGACTTTC.

This clonotype was picked up a small number of times. CDR3 in amino acids: CASSQTLATETQYF. The CDR3 DNA follows: TGCGCCAGCAGCCAAACTCTAGCGACAGAGACCCAGTACTTC. The V gene is TRBV4-1, the J gene TRBJ2-5; perhaps TRBD2 as D (6 bases). This CDR3 is built from 14 residues. From germline, CDR1 is MGHRA and CDR2 YSYEKL. V shed 2 bases and J shed 4 bases, with 11 bases lying between them.

This clonotype was recorded at least ten times. V usage is TRBV12-3 or TRBV12-4 and J usage is TRBJ1-3; D gene uncertain. The length of the CDR3 is 14 residues. Trimming pared 5 bases from V and 0 bases from J, leaving 8 bases between. The CDR3 DNA sequence: TGTGCCAGCAGTCCCATTTACTCTGGAAACACCATATATTTT. Its protein is CASSPIYSGNTIYF.

This sequence joins TRBV19 and TRBJ1-3, with TRBD1 as a possible D gene (6 bases). Trimming stripped 7 bases from V and 4 bases from J, with 17 bases between. Per the germline V gene, CDR1 is LNHDA and CDR2 is SQIVND (reference sequence). The CDR3 consists of 15 residues. The CDR3 loop is CASTRGGGRGNTIYF. In DNA form, the CDR3 reads TGTGCCAGTACGCGAGGGGGGGGAAGAGGAAACACCATATATTTT.

This clonotype was counted many times. The rearrangement links TRBV7-6 to TRBJ2-5; 14 bases map to TRBD2. V dropped 2 bases and J dropped 2; count of bases not matched to a gene: 7. Looked up from germline, CDR1 is SGHVS and CDR2 is FNYEAQ. The CDR3 is 18 residues long. CDR3 in DNA: TGTGCCAGCAGCTTACGTCGACTAGCGGGGGGGGTACAAGAGACCCAGTACTTC. This translates into CASSLRRLAGGVQETQYF.

The chain recombines TRBV5-6 with TRBJ2-6; D tentatively reads TRBD1 or TRBD2 (5 bases each). Looked up from germline, CDR1 is SGHDT and CDR2 is YYEEEE. There are 16 residues in the CDR3. V was pared by 4 bases and J by 5 bases, with 16 bases between. CDR3 amino acids: CASSVPGPGRANVLTF. Written as DNA, the CDR3 is TGTGCCAGCAGCGTACCGGGGCCGGGCCGGGCCAACGTCCTGACTTTC.

This clonotype was seen at least ten times. The chain couples TRBV20-1 to TRBJ1-2; D is unclear. The germline V and J ends were trimmed by 4 bases and 8 bases, with 14 bases remaining between them. CDR3 length equals 12 residues. Germline V gives CDR1 DFQATT, CDR2 SNEGSKA (reference sequence). The CDR3 is CSATLRGSGYTF. The CDR3, as DNA: TGCAGTGCTACCCTTCGGGGATCCGGCTACACCTTC.

This clonotype was detected ten times or more. The V call is TRBV7-8, the J call TRBJ1-5; maybe TRBD1 (6 bases). Germline V gene lookup returns CDR1 SGHVS and CDR2 FQNEAQ. This CDR3 comprises 15 residues. Trimming took 5 bases from V and 6 from J, leaving 17 bases between them. The CDR3 DNA is TGTGCCAGCAGCGAACTGGGGGACATTGGTCAGCCCCAGCATTTT. Encoded protein: CASSELGDIGQPQHF. Using reference TRBV7-8 and TRBJ1-5 for the parts outside the CDR3, the full variable domain is GAGVSQSPRYKVAKRGQDVALRCDPISGHVSLFWYQQALGQGPEFLTYFQNEAQLDKSGLPSDRFFAERPEGSVSTLKIQRTQQEDSAVYLCASSELGDIGQPQHFGDGTRLSIL.

The V call is TRBV19, the J call TRBJ1-5; no clear D gene. The CDR3 contains 12 residues. The germline V gene has CDR1 LNHDA and CDR2 SQIVND (reference sequence). V dropped 5 bases and J dropped 7 bases, with 9 bases sitting between them. This CDR3 is CASSARFQPQHF. The DNA for the CDR3 is TGTGCCAGTAGTGCCCGTTTCCAGCCCCAGCATTTT.

In its sample, this clonotype was seen many times. CDR3 bases: TGCAGCGTTGAGACAGGGCCGGCCGAGCAGTACTTC. Translated, it gives CSVETGPAEQYF. The rearrangement links TRBV29-1 to TRBJ2-7; TRBD1 aligns across 7 bases. There are 12 residues in the CDR3. J lost 6 bases, V lost 3 bases, and 5 bases had no gene match. CDR1 is SQVTM, CDR2 ANQGSEA, per germline.

There are a few counts of this clonotype. The chain links TRBV6-1 to TRBJ2-7; 8 bases are a match to TRBD1. The J segment lost 5 bases and the V segment lost 8 bases, leaving 5 bases of the junction unmatched. There are 12 residues in the CDR3. Germline V gene sequence: CDR1 MNHNS, CDR2 SASEGT. The CDR3 here is CASANRGNEQYF. CDR3 sequence (DNA): TGTGCCAGCGCCAACAGGGGGAACGAGCAGTACTTC.

This clonotype was picked up many times. This rearrangement joins TRBV7-9 to TRBJ1-5; 7 bases fit TRBD1. The V gene end was trimmed by 5 bases and the J gene end by 4 bases; junction bases not matched to a gene: 8. The germline gives CDR1 SEHNR, CDR2 FQNEAQ (reference sequence). The length of the CDR3 is 15 residues. The DNA for the CDR3 is TGTGCCAGCAGCCCTCAGGGGGGTCCAAATCAGCCCCAGCATTTT. Translated, it gives CASSPQGGPNQPQHF. The variable domain in full, completed from reference TRBV7-9 and TRBJ1-5, reads DTGVSQNPRHKITKRGQNVTFRCDPISEHNRLYWYRQTLGQGPEFLTYFQNEAQLEKSRLLSDRFSAERPKGSFSTLEIQRTEQGDSAMYLCASSPQGGPNQPQHFGDGTRLSIL.

The J gene is TRBJ2-6, the V gene TRBV20-1, with 7 bases identical to TRBD1. With 5 bases clipped from V and 6 bases from J, the junction kept 4 bases outside the gene matches. The CDR3 sequence is 13 residues long. The germline CDR1 and CDR2 sequences are DFQATT and SNEGSKA (reference sequence). CDR3 DNA sequence: TGCAGTGCTGAGACAGGGTTGGCCAACGTCCTGACTTTC. Protein sequence: CSAETGLANVLTF.

There are a few counts of this clonotype. This chain connects TRBV5-6 to TRBJ2-7; D not resolved. Germline V gene sequence: CDR1 SGHDT, CDR2 YYEEEE. V was clipped by 5 bases and J by 3 bases, with 12 bases between them. The length of the CDR3 is 13 residues. CDR3 in DNA: TGTGCCAGCAGTATATTCAATAACTACGAGCAGTACTTC. This translates into CASSIFNNYEQYF.

This chain's CDR3 is CSVEVGLAGGRGAFF. In nucleotides, the CDR3 is TGCAGCGTTGAAGTCGGACTAGCGGGGGGCCGGGGAGCTTTCTTT. V gene TRBV29-1 combines with J gene TRBJ1-1; D is perhaps TRBD1 (6 bases). V was pared by 1 base and J by 10 bases, with 22 bases between. CDR3 length: 15 residues. The germline CDR1 and CDR2 sequences are SQVTM and ANQGSEA.

This rearrangement joins TRBV25-1 to TRBJ2-5; D is possibly TRBD1 or TRBD2 (5 bases each). Trimming stripped 8 bases from V and 3 bases from J, with 22 bases between. Per germline, CDR1 MGHDK and CDR2 SYGVNS. The CDR3 runs 16 residues. The CDR3 nucleotides read TGTGCCAGCTCAATTAGGGGCGGGTACCTCAAAGAGACCCAGTACTTC. Residues: CASSIRGGYLKETQYF.

The chain couples TRBV20-1 to TRBJ2-7; 7 bases fit TRBD1. CDR1 is DFQATT, CDR2 SNEGSKA, per germline (reference sequence). The V gene end was trimmed by 8 bases and the J gene end by 3 bases; junction bases not matched to a gene: 13. There are 14 residues in the CDR3. The CDR3 DNA is TGCAGTACTATGGAACGAGACAGGGTCTACGAGCAGTACTTC. Amino acid sequence: CSTMERDRVYEQYF.

This clonotype was detected many times. The J gene is TRBJ1-1, the V gene TRBV2; TRBD1 might be the D (6 bases). CDR3 length equals 16 residues. Germline V gives CDR1 SNHLY, CDR2 FYNNEI. V shed 10 bases and J shed 3 bases, with 24 bases lying between them. CDR3 in DNA: TGTGCCACAGTGGAGGGGGGGACCGGGCCGCACACTGAAGCTTTCTTT. It encodes CATVEGGTGPHTEAFF.

The count of this clonotype is one. The rearrangement links TRBV29-1 to TRBJ1-2; D not certain. V dropped 4 bases and J dropped 0 bases, with 6 bases sitting between them. CDR1 and CDR2 from the germline V gene are SQVTM and ANQGSEA. This CDR3 is built from 12 residues. The chain's CDR3 is CSVGYSNYGYTF. For the CDR3, the DNA is TGCAGCGTTGGATACTCTAACTATGGCTACACCTTC.

At least ten counts were recorded for this clonotype. V and J are TRBV19 and TRBJ1-5; TRBD1 might be the D (6 bases). Germline V gene sequence: CDR1 LNHDA, CDR2 SQIVND (reference sequence). The CDR3 contains 15 residues. The V gene lost 1 base and the J gene lost 3 bases, with 10 bases spanning the gap. This chain's CDR3 is CASSIGTVPNQPQHF. The CDR3 DNA follows: TGTGCCAGTAGTATAGGGACAGTTCCCAATCAGCCCCAGCATTTT.

Concerning this clonotype itself: A much larger clone lies one base from this, so it may be a read error. The V call is TRBV11-2, the J call TRBJ1-1, with 7 bases aligning to TRBD1. This CDR3 contains 15 residues. Germline CDR1 and CDR2: SGHAT and FQNNGV. The CDR3: CASSPPDRLNTKAFF. The CDR3 DNA is TGTGCCAGCAGCCCCCCGGACAGGCTGAACACTAAAGCTTTCTTT.

J is TRBJ1-5 and V is TRBV28; D is perhaps TRBD1 (5 bases). The CDR3 spans 16 residues. CDR1 is MDHEN, CDR2 SYDVKM, per germline. Trimming removed 2 bases from V and 1 base from J, with 12 bases in between. Here the CDR3 DNA reads TGTGCCAGCAGTTTAGGGACCAGCCGGAGCAATCAGCCCCAGCATTTT. The encoded protein is CASSLGTSRSNQPQHF.

This clonotype occurred many times. J is TRBJ2-2 and V is TRBV7-3, with TRBD2 matching 13 bases. The germline gives CDR1 SGHTA, CDR2 FQGTGA. The V segment lost 5 bases and the J segment 7 bases; nucleotides outside the gene matches: 10. The CDR3 spans 17 residues. CDR3: CASSLLAGGPLGGELFF. The CDR3 bases are TGTGCCAGCAGCCTACTAGCGGGAGGGCCGTTAGGCGGGGAGCTGTTTTTT.

The chain recombines TRBV10-3 with TRBJ1-1; TRBD1 matches 8 bases. Germline CDR1 is ENHRY and CDR2 is SYGVKD. The junction had 9 bases not matched to a gene; V was cut back by 10 bases and J by 2 bases. This CDR3 contains 14 residues. As DNA, the CDR3 is TGTGCCAGCAGGGTCCCAGGGGGCAACACTGAAGCTTTCTTT. Amino acids: CASRVPGGNTEAFF.